This T cell receptor beta chain was retrieved from a study of blood T cell repertoires in COVID-19 (TCRdb year 2020). About the full investigation: Samples from collaborators originated in the United States, Italy and Spain and spanned both the acute and convalescent phases of COVID-19. The samples were drawn from the first 160 participants of the ongoing ImmuneRACE study and from more than 1,000 subjects provided by 6 global collaborators. Where available, HLA class I and class II types were obtained from metadata supplied by the sample provider rather than from assay-based typing. The repertoires were made available in a free public database intended to serve as a resource for research on the immune response to SARS-CoV-2. Sample metadata almost always included a de-identified subject ID, COVID-19 status, age in years and sex. Deeply sampled blood TCRbeta repertoires from subjects exposed to, actively infected with, or recovered from COVID-19 were included in the dataset. The prospective study material was composed of cDNA or gDNA derived from T cells, B-cell-depleted T cells, or PBMCs. Study-level results and caveats: Clinical and demographic metadata were provided uncurated, with the amount varying by source and participant.

As regards this clone: It lacks a known antigen. One base away there is no much larger clone; base qualities are not given.

TCRbeta CDR3 regions were amplified from genomic DNA using the immunoSEQ Assay, a bias-controlled multiplex PCR. The authors' pipeline ran thus. The number of nucleated cells in each sample was estimated by amplification of reference gene primers within the assay. To quantify the absolute abundance of each unique TCRbeta CDR3 rearrangement, sequence reads were collapsed and filtered. For each sample, productive Simpson clonality was calculated as the square root of Simpson's diversity index over productive rearrangements. TCRdb obtained this table from immuneACCESS and retained in-frame rearrangements with V and J assigned. These tables miss some clones; where compared with another copy, unresolved V genes account for less than half of the shortfall, and the remainder is unexplained. The DNA was the basis for D and trimming; V, J and clone size are from that table. The sample table lists about 240,000 clones, 75% to 90% of them with a count of one. The ten largest clonotypes hold under 15% of the sample.

Per the germline V gene, LGHNA is the CDR1 and YNFKEQ is the CDR2. V and J are truncated by 1 base and 5 bases respectively, leaving an intervening sequence of 12 bases. The CDR3 runs 14 amino acids, cysteine and phenylalanine included. Left in the record is the CDR3 DNA by itself, 42 bases read in frame from the first base. Each collaborating institution followed its own protocols to collect whole blood in K2EDTA tubes. Collaborator samples were shipped for TCRbeta analysis as frozen whole blood, isolated PBMCs, or DNA extracted from either sample type. This clonotype was sampled from an older woman with active or convalescent COVID-19. The specimen sequenced was peripheral blood. The V and J segments used are TRBV4-2 and TRBJ2-7, with no reliable assignment of the D segment. This receptor carries the CDR3 CASSQAGKVNEQYF. The sequence in DNA is TGTGCCAGCAGCCAAGCGGGTAAAGTCAACGAGCAGTACTTC.